Sequencing of this T cell receptor (beta chain) was carried out in a study of naive and memory T cell subsets. Two oligonucleotides, mixed equimolar, formed the beta constant-region primer covering TRBC1 and TRBC2. Four rounds of PCR amplified the ligated cDNA using nested alpha and beta constant-region primers plus SP2. TCRdb reprocessed the UMI-ligation and nested PCR reads with MiXCR, giving one entry per CDR3 protein. The data show just over 80,000 distinct CDR3 sequences, 8% to 9.5% seen once. This clonotype has just a few counts. The V gene end was trimmed by 1 base and the J gene end by 1 base; junction bases not matched to a gene: 4. This CDR3 has 14 amino acids. From germline, CDR1 is SQVTM and CDR2 ANQGSEA.

The sequencing input was naive CD8+ T cells from blood. The genes are TRBV29-1 and TRBJ2-7, with 7 bases lining up with TRBD1. This TCR derives from a human donor in good health. The CDR3 loop is CSVEVPGQSYEQYF. The CDR3 DNA follows: TGCAGCGTTGAAGTACCGGGACAGTCCTACGAGCAGTACTTC.